This T cell receptor (beta chain) was sequenced for a study of blood T cells in healthy people across ages. There are 15 residues in the CDR3. CDR1 is DFQATT and CDR2 is SNEGSKA in the germline V gene (reference sequence). A note on this clonotype: One end of the junction does not line up with germline, which may come from a read error.

The second PCR ran roughly 6 to 11 cycles with a sample-barcoded 5' primer and J-beta primers. One entry per CDR3 protein, called by TCRdb with MiXCR from the 5' RACE reads. The sample consists of 1.5 million to 2 million distinct CDR3 sequences, about 31% of them appearing once. The chain uses TRBV20-1 and TRBJ1-6; 7 positions agree with TRBD1. What was sequenced was blood. This sequence originates from a woman aged 30 to 39 in good health. The CDR3 bases are TGCAGTGCTAGGGTCCAGACAGGGAGTAATTCACCCCCCCACTTT. As protein: CSARVQTGSNSPPHF.